Each of the 5 T cell receptor beta chains below was sequenced from the same sample in a study of molecular identifiers for immune sequencing clone quantification. MiXCR, applied by TCRdb to the PCR reads, yields one record per CDR3 protein. The repertoire has 300,000 to 350,000 distinct CDR3 sequences, around a fifth of them found once; the top ten carry approximately 0.84%. The sample comprised naive CD8+ T cells from blood, with Jurkat cell RNA spiked in. Subset indicated: FACS-sorted CD8+CD4-CCR7+CD45RA+ naive T cells. Receptors were obtained from a human donor in good health. Some libraries in this study had Jurkat cell RNA spiked in.

This clonotype was counted at least ten times. The genes are TRBV2 and TRBJ1-1; possibly TRBD1 for D (6 bases). Trimming pared 4 bases from V and 1 base from J, leaving 10 bases between. This CDR3 comprises 14 residues. Germline CDR1 reads SNHLY; CDR2 reads FYNNEI. This CDR3 is CASSGLTGNTEAFF. In nucleotides, the CDR3 is TGTGCCAGCAGTGGTCTGACAGGGAACACTGAAGCTTTCTTT. The entire variable domain, with the rest obtained from reference TRBV2 and TRBJ1-1, is as follows: EPEVTQTPSHQVTQMGQEVILRCVPISNHLYFYWYRQILGQKVEFLVSFYNNEISEKSEIFDDQFSVERPDGSNFTLKIRSTKLEDSAMYFCASSGLTGNTEAFFGQGTRLTVV.

This clonotype was seen many times. J is TRBJ2-3 and V is TRBV29-1, with 10 nucleotides matching TRBD2. The CDR3 runs to 16 residues. CDR1 is SQVTM, CDR2 ANQGSEA, per germline. The junction had 6 bases not matched to a gene; V was cut back by 2 bases and J by 1 base. This chain's CDR3 is CSVEFLAGGRTDTQYF. In DNA form, the CDR3 reads TGCAGCGTTGAATTTTTAGCGGGAGGACGCACAGATACGCAGTATTTT.

At least ten counts were recorded for this clonotype. The rearrangement links TRBV19 to TRBJ2-7, with 14 nucleotides matching TRBD2. CDR1 is LNHDA and CDR2 is SQIVND in the germline V gene (reference sequence). Trimming cost V 6 bases and J 6 bases; bases outside gene matches: 4. CDR3 size: 14 residues. CDR3 sequence: CASRGTSGSAEQYF. The CDR3 DNA follows: TGTGCCAGTAGGGGGACTAGCGGGAGTGCCGAGCAGTACTTC.

This clonotype was seen at least ten times. The CDR3 coding sequence is TGCAGCGCCCGAACGGACCGAGGCACTGAAGCTTTCTTT. Residues: CSARTDRGTEAFF. This chain links TRBV29-1 with TRBJ1-1; D ambiguous. The CDR3 loop spans 13 amino acids. Germline lookup yields CDR1 SQVTM and CDR2 ANQGSEA. Trimming removed 7 bases at V and 4 bases at J, with 16 bases between.

This clonotype showed up many times. The V and J genes are TRBV7-2 and TRBJ2-3; TRBD1 aligns across 9 bases. This CDR3 region has 13 residues. V shed 8 bases, J shed 4 bases, and the junction held 4 bases outside the gene matches. Germline values: CDR1 SGHTA, CDR2 FQGNSA. CDR3 amino acids: CASPGQGADTQYF. In DNA form, the CDR3 reads TGTGCCAGCCCGGGACAGGGAGCAGATACGCAGTATTTT.